One sample yielded the 14 T cell receptor beta chains listed below, sequenced in a study of cytomegalovirus exposure and HLA in healthy donors. Primers for the PCR totalled 60 Vbeta and 13 Jbeta. The repertoire was sequenced with immunoSEQ multiplex PCR; TCRdb's copy has only in-frame clones and lacks some. The repertoire has about 200,000 clones, 83% of them found once; the top ten carry more than 1.3%. Material for sequencing was PBMCs. Source of these receptors: a girl aged 10 to 17 in good health and CMV-seronegative.

This sequence joins TRBV29-1 and TRBJ2-7; TRBD2 agrees at 11 bases. The germline V gene has CDR1 SQVTM and CDR2 ANQGSEA. V trimming: 7 bases; J trimming: 6 bases; junction bases outside the gene matches: 8. The CDR3 loop spans 13 amino acids. CDR3 amino acids: CSAASGRYGEQYF. Here the CDR3 DNA reads TGCAGCGCAGCTAGCGGGAGGTACGGCGAGCAGTACTTC.

The chain uses TRBV13 and TRBJ1-2; TRBD1 agrees at 8 bases. The CDR3 is 14 residues long. With V trimmed by 5 bases and J by 4 bases, 6 bases remained unmatched. The germline V gene encodes CDR1 PRHDT and CDR2 FYEKMQ (reference sequence). The CDR3 nucleotides read TGTGCCAGCAGCCGACAGGGGAAAAGCTATGGCTACACCTTC. It specifies CASSRQGKSYGYTF.

V usage is TRBV9 and J usage is TRBJ2-5; TRBD2 aligns across 7 bases. Germline V lookup: CDR1 SGDLS, CDR2 YYNGEE. The CDR3 totals 15 residues. V gave up 0 bases and J gave up 4 bases; unmatched junction bases: 6. The CDR3 spells CASSVAGLPLETQYF. The DNA for the CDR3 is TGTGCCAGCAGCGTAGCGGGACTACCCTTAGAGACCCAGTACTTC.

J is TRBJ2-5 and V is TRBV30, with 7 bases identical to TRBD1. Germline CDR1 is GTSNPN and CDR2 is SVGIG (reference sequence). Trimming removed 5 bases from V and 3 bases from J; junction bases left unmatched: 3. The CDR3 totals 12 residues. The CDR3 sequence is CAWEGTEETQYF. CDR3 DNA sequence: TGTGCCTGGGAAGGGACAGAAGAGACCCAGTACTTC.

The chain has TRBV29-1 and TRBJ1-2, with 9 bases fitting TRBD1. The V gene end was trimmed by 4 bases and the J gene end by 6 bases; junction bases not matched to a gene: 9. CDR1 and CDR2 (germline): SQVTM, ANQGSEA. This CDR3 region has 14 residues. The CDR3 nucleotides are TGCAGCGTTGCCGGGACAGGGAAGGGGGATGGCTACACCTTC. Amino acid sequence: CSVAGTGKGDGYTF.

V usage is TRBV6-6 and J usage is TRBJ2-3; 14 positions match TRBD2. The CDR3 has 16 amino acids. Germline-derived CDR1 and CDR2 are MNHNY and SVGAGI (reference sequence). The V and J ends lost 5 bases and 2 bases, in that order; junction bases with no gene match: 3. Written as DNA, the CDR3 is TGTGCCAGCAGTAGGACTAGCGGGGGGATCACAGATACGCAGTATTTT. Residues: CASSRTSGGITDTQYF.

The V and J genes are TRBV28 and TRBJ2-7; 11 positions match TRBD2. Germline V gives CDR1 MDHEN, CDR2 SYDVKM. The CDR3 sequence is 16 residues long. V lost 5 bases to trimming and J lost 6 bases; unmatched junction nucleotides: 12. The CDR3 region is CASSPVAGGVLGEQYF. CDR3 coding DNA: TGTGCCAGCAGTCCCGTAGCGGGAGGGGTTTTGGGCGAGCAGTACTTC.

The chain combines TRBV4-1 with TRBJ1-5; D is perhaps TRBD1 (5 bases). V lost 3 bases and J lost 1, with 19 bases in between. CDR1 MGHRA and CDR2 YSYEKL come from the germline V gene. The CDR3 has 18 amino acids. Written as DNA, the CDR3 is TGCGCCAGCAGCCATCCATCCCGGGGGGGTCTGAGCAATCAGCCCCAGCATTTT. Translation: CASSHPSRGGLSNQPQHF.

This rearrangement joins TRBV6-4 to TRBJ1-2; the D gene is possibly TRBD1 (6 bases). CDR1 MRHNA and CDR2 SNTAGT come from the germline V gene. The V end lost 2 bases, the J end lost 4 bases, and 8 bases lay between the germline ends. This CDR3 has 13 residues. The CDR3 protein is CASSDGQSYGYTF. The CDR3 DNA reads as TGTGCCAGCAGTGACGGACAGTCCTATGGCTACACCTTC.

V gene TRBV7-2 combines with J gene TRBJ1-2; weak D call: TRBD1 (6 bases). Germline V gives CDR1 SGHTA, CDR2 FQGNSA. This CDR3 spans 15 amino acids. The V end was cut by 0 bases, the J end by 7 bases, with 15 bases between. CDR3 nucleotide sequence: TGTGCCAGCAGCTTAGCGGGGGGGGCAGGGGCTGGCTACACCTTC. Encoded protein: CASSLAGGAGAGYTF.

The table lists this clone with a count of one. The V gene is TRBV4-1, the J gene TRBJ2-2; 12 nucleotides agree with TRBD1. Germline CDR1 MGHRA, CDR2 YSYEKL. This CDR3 is 18 amino acids long. V lost 0 bases, J lost 7 bases, and 9 bases stayed unmatched. The DNA for the CDR3 is TGCGCCAGCAGCCAAGATTGGGGACAGGGGGCGATTGGCGGGGAGCTGTTTTTT. Its translation: CASSQDWGQGAIGGELFF.

CDR3 coding DNA: TGCAGCGTGGGGACAAGTATGAACACTGAAGCTTTCTTT. This sequence encodes CSVGTSMNTEAFF. The gene calls are TRBV29-1 and TRBJ1-1; TRBD1 might be the D (6 bases). The CDR3 spans 13 residues. V lost 6 bases, J lost 0 bases, and 11 bases lay in between. In germline, CDR1 is SQVTM, CDR2 ANQGSEA.

The chain couples TRBV7-8 to TRBJ1-4; D gene ambiguous. V was clipped by 4 bases and J by 8 bases, with 5 bases between them. This CDR3 is 11 amino acids long. Germline V CDR1 and CDR2: SGHVS, FQNEAQ. The CDR3, as DNA: TGTGCCAGCAGCTACAGAGAAAAACTGTTTTTT. It specifies CASSYREKLFF.

This clone was observed a few times. The DNA for the CDR3 is TGTGCCAGCAGCCCGGGACAAAGCAATCAGCCCCAGCATTTT. This codes for CASSPGQSNQPQHF. This sequence joins TRBV21-1 and TRBJ1-5; the D call TRBD1 from the table was never checked on the DNA. TRBV21-1 is classified as a pseudogene. The CDR3 extends over 14 amino acids.